This T cell receptor (beta chain) was observed in a study of vaccination and CD4 T cells after COVID-19 (dated by TCRdb to 2022 to 2024). Looking at the study overall: Every convalescent patient had a positive nasal swab PCR test for SARS-CoV-2, with mild disease in nine patients and severe disease in one. Six males and four females were included in the convalescent cohort, with two Hispanic individuals, seven Caucasians, two Asians and one multiracial person represented. Participants received two doses of either the Pfizer-BioNTech BNT162b2 vaccine (n=8) or the Moderna mRNA-1273 vaccine (n=2). Post-vaccine blood samples were taken a median of about 70 days after the second vaccine dose, with a range of roughly 14 to 250 days. The spike-specific CD4+ TCR repertoire was compared before and after mRNA vaccination in over nine COVID-19 convalescent patients and a few infection-naive healthy vaccine recipients. Post-COVID blood samples from convalescent patients were collected a median of around 100 days after diagnosis, with a range of 35 to 161 days. Three convalescent patients gave samples both early after vaccination (day 14) and late after vaccination (days 161 to 241).

In regard to this clonotype: Its recognized antigen is unknown. No base quality information exists; no much larger clone differs at one position.

This specimen's time point label, per the study, means: late sampling 161 to 241 days after vaccination in three convalescent patients. Positive SARS-CoV-2 PCR tests in the convalescent patients dated from March to December 2020, before Alpha, Beta and Delta variants emerged in the United States. PBMCs were separated from whole blood using Ficoll-Paque Plus gradient centrifugation and then either used fresh or cryopreserved at -140C. The junction shows trimming of 6 bases on V and 5 bases on J, plus 8 bases between the germline ends. The CDR3 starts with the cysteine, ends with the phenylalanine, and has 13 residues. Only the CDR3 region is kept as DNA, spanning 39 bases read in frame from base 1. CDR1 is given as SNHLY and CDR2 as FYNNEI, both from the germline V gene. Library method: PCR. Sequencing was carried out with an Illumina iSeq 100. The study's own analysis went as follows. Non-productive sequences were removed, and CDR3s not starting with C, not ending with F or W, or shorter than 7 amino acids were discarded. CDR3 homology was assessed with Levenshtein distances (stringdist) and unrooted phylogenetic trees (ape) in R version 3.6.1. TCRdb took the public reads, trimmed them with fastp at Q25, ran MiXCR for clone calling and kept in-frame beta chains. One record per CDR3 amino acid sequence lists the most common genes and DNA. The V and J calls follow TCRdb's processing rather than the paper's. The table for this sample lists approximately 29,000 distinct CDR3 sequences; around 50% of them were counted only once. The ten top clones hold 5.5% to 7.5% of the sample.

Study-wide findings and limitations: The median count of SARS-CoV-2-reactive clonotypes went up from 20 to 25 after infection to 35 to 40 after vaccination, although the change was not significant. Relatively few convalescent patients were included in the study, and early timepoints after natural infection were not analyzed. In convalescent patients, a median about 86% of post-vaccine SARS-CoV-2-reactive clones were detected only after vaccination, suggesting vaccine-specific priming. Nearly all vaccine-specific clones in convalescent patients (304 of 307) were mono-reactive for SARS-CoV-2 spike rather than cross-reactive with common cold coronaviruses.

The TCR sequence derives from a human donor who had recovered from COVID-19. The chain joins TRBV2 to TRBJ1-6; a weak D assignment points to TRBD1 (5 bases agree). The sequences come from CD4+ T cells from blood, collected about 7 months after SARS-CoV-2 vaccination. The CDR3 reads CASRTENNSPLHF. The sequenced DNA is TGTGCCAGCAGGACAGAGAATAATTCACCCCTCCACTTT.